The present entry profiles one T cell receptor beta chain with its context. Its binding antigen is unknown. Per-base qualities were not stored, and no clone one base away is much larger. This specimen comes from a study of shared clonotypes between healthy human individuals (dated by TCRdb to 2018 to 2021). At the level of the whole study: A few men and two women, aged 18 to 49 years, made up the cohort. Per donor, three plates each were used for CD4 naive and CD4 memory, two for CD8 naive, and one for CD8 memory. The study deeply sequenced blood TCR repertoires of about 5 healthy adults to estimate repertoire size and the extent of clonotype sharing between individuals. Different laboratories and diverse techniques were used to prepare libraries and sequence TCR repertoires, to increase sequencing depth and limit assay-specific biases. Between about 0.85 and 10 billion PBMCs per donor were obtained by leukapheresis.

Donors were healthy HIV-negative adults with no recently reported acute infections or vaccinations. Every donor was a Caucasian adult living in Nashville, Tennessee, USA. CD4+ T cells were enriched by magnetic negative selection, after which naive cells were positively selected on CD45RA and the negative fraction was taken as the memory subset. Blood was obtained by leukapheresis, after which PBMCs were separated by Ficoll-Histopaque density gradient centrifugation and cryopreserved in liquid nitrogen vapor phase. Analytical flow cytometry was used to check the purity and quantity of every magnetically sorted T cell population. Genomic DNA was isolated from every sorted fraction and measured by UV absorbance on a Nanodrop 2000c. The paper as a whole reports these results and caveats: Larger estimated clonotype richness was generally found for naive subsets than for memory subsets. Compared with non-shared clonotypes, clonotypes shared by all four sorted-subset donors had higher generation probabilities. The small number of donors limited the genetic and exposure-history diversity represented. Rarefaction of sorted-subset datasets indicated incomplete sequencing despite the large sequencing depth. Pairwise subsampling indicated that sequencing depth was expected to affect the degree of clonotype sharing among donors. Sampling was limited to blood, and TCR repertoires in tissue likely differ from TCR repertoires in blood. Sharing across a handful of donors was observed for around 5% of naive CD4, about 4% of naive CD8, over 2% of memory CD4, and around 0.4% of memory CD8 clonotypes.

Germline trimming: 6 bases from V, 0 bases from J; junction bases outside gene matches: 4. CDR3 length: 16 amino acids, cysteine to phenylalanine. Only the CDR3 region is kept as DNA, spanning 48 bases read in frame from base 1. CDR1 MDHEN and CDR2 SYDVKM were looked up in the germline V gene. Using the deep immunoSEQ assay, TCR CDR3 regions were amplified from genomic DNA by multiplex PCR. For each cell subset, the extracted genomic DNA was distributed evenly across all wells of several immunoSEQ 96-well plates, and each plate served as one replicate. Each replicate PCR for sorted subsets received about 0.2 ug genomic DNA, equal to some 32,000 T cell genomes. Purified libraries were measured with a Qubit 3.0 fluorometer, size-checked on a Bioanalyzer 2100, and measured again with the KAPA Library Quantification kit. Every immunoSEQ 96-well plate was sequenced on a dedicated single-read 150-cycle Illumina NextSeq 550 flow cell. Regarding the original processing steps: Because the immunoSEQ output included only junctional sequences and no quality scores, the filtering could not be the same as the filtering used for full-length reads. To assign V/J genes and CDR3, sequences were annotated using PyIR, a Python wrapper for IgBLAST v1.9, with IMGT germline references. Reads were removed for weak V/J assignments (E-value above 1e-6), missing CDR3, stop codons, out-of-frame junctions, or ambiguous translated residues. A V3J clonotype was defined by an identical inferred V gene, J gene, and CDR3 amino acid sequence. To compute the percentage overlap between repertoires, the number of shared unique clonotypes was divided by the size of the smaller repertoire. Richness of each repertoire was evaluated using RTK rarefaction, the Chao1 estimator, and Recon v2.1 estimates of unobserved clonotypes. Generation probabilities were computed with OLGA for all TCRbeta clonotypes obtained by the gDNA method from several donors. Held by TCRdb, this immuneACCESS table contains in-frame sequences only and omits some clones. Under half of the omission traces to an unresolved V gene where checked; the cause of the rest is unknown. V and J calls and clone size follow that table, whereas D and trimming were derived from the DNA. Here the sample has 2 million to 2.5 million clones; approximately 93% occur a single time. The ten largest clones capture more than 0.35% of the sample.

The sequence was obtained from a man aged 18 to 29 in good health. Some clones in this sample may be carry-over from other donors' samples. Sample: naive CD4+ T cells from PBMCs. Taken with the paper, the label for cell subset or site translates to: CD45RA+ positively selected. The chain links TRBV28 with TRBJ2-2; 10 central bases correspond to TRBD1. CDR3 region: CASRGQGTANTGELFF. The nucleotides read TGTGCCAGCAGGGGACAGGGGACCGCGAACACCGGGGAGCTGTTTTTT.